This T cell receptor beta chain was found in a study of shared clonotypes between healthy human individuals. Study-wide results and limits: Around 4.9% of naive CD4 clonotypes were shared across a few donors.

Naive CD8 cells lacked CD45RO and underwent positive selection for CCR7, leaving out terminally differentiated effector memory CD45RA+ cells. This clone was seen just once. What it binds is unknown. It was across several immunoSEQ plates that each subset's genomic DNA was evenly split. Methods used by the authors: Junction-only sequences without quality scores were provided by ImmunoSEQ, so filtering was different. Measured with immunoSEQ multiplex PCR; TCRdb has only the in-frame clones, and not every one. V and J calls and clone size are copied from that table; D and trimming were computed from the DNA. The table includes around 700,000 clones, 92% detected once. Specimen: naive CD8+ T cells sorted from blood. The sequence came from a young man in good health.

This chain's CDR3 is CASSHGGYNEQFF. For the CDR3, the DNA is TGCGCCAGCAGCCATGGGGGCTACAATGAGCAGTTCTTC. The rearrangement uses TRBV4-3 and TRBJ2-1; D may be TRBD1 or TRBD2 (5 bases each). The CDR3 has 13 residues. Germline assignment: CDR1 LGHNA and CDR2 YSLEER. V was cut by 3 bases and J by 3 bases, with 6 bases left in between.